This is a list of T cell receptor beta chains from one sample in a study of shared clonotypes between healthy human individuals. Measured with immunoSEQ multiplex PCR; TCRdb has only the in-frame clones, and not every one. The sample comprises about 2 million clones, approximately 95% of which are singletons, and 1.2% rests with the top ten. Source material: naive CD8+ T cells sorted from blood. The receptors here all came from a man younger than 35 in good health. CDR3s include the opening cysteine and the closing phenylalanine or tryptophan. The D gene is left open where the match is weak. Clone sizes are given selectively: once, few, many, or a class where the clone is expanded.

J: TRBJ2-7
V: TRBV6-1
D: -
length: 14
size: -
DNA: TGTGCCAGCAGTGATATGTCACAGTACTACGAGCAGTACTTC
CDR3: CASSDMSQYYEQYF

J: TRBJ2-7
V: TRBV7-8
D: TRBD2
length: 18
size: -
DNA: TGTGCCAGCAGCCAATCAAGGACTAGCGGGGGGGATCCCTACGAGCAGTACTTC
CDR3: CASSQSRTSGGDPYEQYF

J: TRBJ2-7
V: TRBV27
D: -
length: 16
size: -
DNA: TGTGCCAGCAGTTTATCGGCGAAGGGGTTGCTCTACGAGCAGTACTTC
CDR3: CASSLSAKGLLYEQYF

J: TRBJ1-4
V: TRBV9
D: -
length: 16
size: -
DNA: TGTGCCAGCAGCTCCGAGGAAGGGAAGTATAATGAAAAACTGTTTTTT
CDR3: CASSSEEGKYNEKLFF

J: TRBJ1-4
V: TRBV10-3
D: -
length: 15
size: -
DNA: TGTGCCATCAGTGAGTCCCTGGGGATCGATGAAAAACTGTTTTTT
CDR3: CAISESLGIDEKLFF

J: TRBJ1-4
V: TRBV11-2
D: -
length: 16
size: -
DNA: TGTGCCAGCAGCAACCCCGATATGGGGTTTGGAGAAAAACTGTTTTTT
CDR3: CASSNPDMGFGEKLFF

J: TRBJ1-3
V: TRBV7-9
D: TRBD1
length: 15
size: -
DNA: TGTGCCAGCAGCATCAGACAGGGAAGGAGAAACACCATATATTTT
CDR3: CASSIRQGRRNTIYF

J: TRBJ2-7
V: TRBV29-1
D: -
length: 12
size: -
DNA: TGCAGCGTTGTCGGAGACTCCTACGAGCAGTACTTC
CDR3: CSVVGDSYEQYF

J: TRBJ1-1
V: TRBV13
D: -
length: 13
size: once
DNA: TGTGCCAGCAGCCTCCAAGAGGGCCTCGAAGCTTTCTTT
CDR3: CASSLQEGLEAFF

J: TRBJ1-1
V: TRBV30
D: -
length: 13
size: -
DNA: TGTGCCTGGAGTGTAGCTCCGACCACTGAAGCTTTCTTT
CDR3: CAWSVAPTTEAFF

J: TRBJ2-2
V: TRBV15
D: -
length: 12
size: -
DNA: TGTGCCACCAGCAGAGTACCCGGGGAGCTGTTTTTT
CDR3: CATSRVPGELFF

J: TRBJ1-1
V: TRBV10-2
D: TRBD1
length: 13
size: -
DNA: TGCGCCAGCAGAAGGGACAGCGATACTGAAGCTTTCTTT
CDR3: CASRRDSDTEAFF

J: TRBJ2-5
V: TRBV2
D: TRBD2
length: 14
size: -
DNA: TGTGCCAGCAGAATAGCGGGGGGCTGGGAGACCCAGTACTTC
CDR3: CASRIAGGWETQYF

J: TRBJ1-3
V: TRBV10-2
D: TRBD1
length: 15
size: -
DNA: TGCGCCAGCAGTGAGTCAGGGGGCCCTGGAAACACCATATATTTT
CDR3: CASSESGGPGNTIYF

J: TRBJ2-7
V: TRBV5-6
D: -
length: 15
size: once
DNA: TGTGCCAGCAGCCCCCCGAGTGGCGCTTACTACGAGCAGTACTTC
CDR3: CASSPPSGAYYEQYF

J: TRBJ2-2
V: TRBV7-3
D: -
length: 14
size: -
DNA: TGTGCCAGCAGCTTAATAGCGAACACCGGGGAGCTGTTTTTT
CDR3: CASSLIANTGELFF

J: TRBJ2-7
V: TRBV30
D: TRBD1
length: 14
size: -
DNA: TGTGCCTGGAGTGTCGGGACAGGCTCCTACGAGCAGTACTTC
CDR3: CAWSVGTGSYEQYF

J: TRBJ2-1
V: TRBV7-2
D: -
length: 15
size: -
DNA: TGTGCCAGCAGCTTAGTCGCAACCTCCGCCAATGAGCAGTTCTTC
CDR3: CASSLVATSANEQFF

J: TRBJ1-3
V: TRBV5-8
D: -
length: 16
size: -
DNA: TGTGCCAGCAGCCGGAGGGACATGCAGACGAGTGCCACCATATATTTT
CDR3: CASSRRDMQTSATIYF

J: TRBJ1-6
V: TRBV19
D: TRBD1
length: 12
size: -
DNA: TGTGCCAGTAGAGAGGGGGCTTCACCCCTCCACTTT
CDR3: CASREGASPLHF

J: TRBJ1-2
V: TRBV27
D: -
length: 17
size: -
DNA: TGTGCCAGCAGTTCCAACCTTAAGACAGGACCAAACTATGGCTACACCTTC
CDR3: CASSSNLKTGPNYGYTF

J: TRBJ1-4
V: TRBV4-1
D: TRBD1
length: 18
size: -
DNA: TGCGCCAGCAGTCCAGGGGGAAAAGGGGTCCCCTTGAATGAAAAACTGTTTTTT
CDR3: CASSPGGKGVPLNEKLFF

J: TRBJ1-2
V: TRBV10-2
D: -
length: 17
size: -
DNA: TGCGCCAGCAGTGACACTCCGCGGGGGATCGGGGTGGATGGCTACACCTTC
CDR3: CASSDTPRGIGVDGYTF

J: TRBJ2-1
V: TRBV9
D: TRBD2
length: 16
size: -
DNA: TGTGCCAGCAGCGTAGGGGAGGGGAGCTCCTACAATGAGCAGTTCTTC
CDR3: CASSVGEGSSYNEQFF

J: TRBJ2-1
V: TRBV10-2
D: -
length: 10
size: -
DNA: TGCGCCAGCGGGATTAATGAGCAGTTCTTC
CDR3: CASGINEQFF

J: TRBJ2-1
V: TRBV7-9
D: -
length: 14
size: -
DNA: TGTGCCAGCAGGAACGAGGCCGGCTACAATGAGCAGTTCTTC
CDR3: CASRNEAGYNEQFF

J: TRBJ2-7
V: TRBV5-4
D: TRBD2
length: 15
size: once
DNA: TGTGCCAGCAGTGGAACTAGCGGGTTGTCCTACGAGCAGTACTTC
CDR3: CASSGTSGLSYEQYF

J: TRBJ1-6
V: TRBV2
D: -
length: 15
size: -
DNA: TGTGCCAGCAGCCGGGACGGTGCATATAATTCACCCCTCCACTTT
CDR3: CASSRDGAYNSPLHF

J: TRBJ1-1
V: TRBV27
D: -
length: 15
size: -
DNA: TGTGCCAGCAGTTTATCAGGCCGACTCGGCACTGAAGCTTTCTTT
CDR3: CASSLSGRLGTEAFF

J: TRBJ1-5
V: TRBV6-1
D: -
length: 14
size: once
DNA: TGTGCCAGCCTGGACAGACCTGTTTTGCAGCCCCAGCATTTT
CDR3: CASLDRPVLQPQHF

J: TRBJ1-6
V: TRBV6-6
D: TRBD1
length: 14
size: few
DNA: TGTGCCAGCAGTTGGGGGACAGTCTCTGGAACCCTCCACTTT
CDR3: CASSWGTVSGTLHF